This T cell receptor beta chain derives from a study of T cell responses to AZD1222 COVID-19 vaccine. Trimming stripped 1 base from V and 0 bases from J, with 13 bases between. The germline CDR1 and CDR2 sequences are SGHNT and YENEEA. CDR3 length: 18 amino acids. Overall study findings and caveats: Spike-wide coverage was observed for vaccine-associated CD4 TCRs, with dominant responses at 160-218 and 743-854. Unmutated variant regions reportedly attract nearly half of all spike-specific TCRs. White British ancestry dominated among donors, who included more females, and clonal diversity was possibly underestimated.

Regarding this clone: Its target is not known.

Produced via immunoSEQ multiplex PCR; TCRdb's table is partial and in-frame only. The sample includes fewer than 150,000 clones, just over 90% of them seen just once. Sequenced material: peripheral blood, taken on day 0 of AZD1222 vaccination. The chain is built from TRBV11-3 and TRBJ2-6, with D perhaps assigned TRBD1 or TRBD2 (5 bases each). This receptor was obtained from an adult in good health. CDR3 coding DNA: TGTGCCAGCAGCTTAGGGAGAGGGGATAGCTCTGGGGCCAACGTCCTGACTTTC. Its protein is CASSLGRGDSSGANVLTF.